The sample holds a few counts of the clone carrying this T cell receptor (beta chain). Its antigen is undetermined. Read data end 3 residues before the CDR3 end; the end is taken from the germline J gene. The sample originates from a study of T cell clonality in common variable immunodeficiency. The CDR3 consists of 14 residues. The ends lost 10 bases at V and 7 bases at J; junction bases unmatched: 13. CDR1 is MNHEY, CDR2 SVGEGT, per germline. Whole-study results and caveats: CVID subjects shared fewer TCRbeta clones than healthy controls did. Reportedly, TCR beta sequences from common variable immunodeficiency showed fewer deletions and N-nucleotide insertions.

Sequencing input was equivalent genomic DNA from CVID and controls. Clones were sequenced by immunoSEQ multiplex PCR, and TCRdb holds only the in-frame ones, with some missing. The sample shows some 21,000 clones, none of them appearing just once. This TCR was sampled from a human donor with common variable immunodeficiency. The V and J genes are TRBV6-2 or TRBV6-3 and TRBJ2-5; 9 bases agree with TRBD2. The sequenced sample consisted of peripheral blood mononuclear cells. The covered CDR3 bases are TGTGCCACCGGGCTAGCGGGATTATTAGGGACC. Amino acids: CATGLAGLLGT. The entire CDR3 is CATGLAGLLGTQYF.